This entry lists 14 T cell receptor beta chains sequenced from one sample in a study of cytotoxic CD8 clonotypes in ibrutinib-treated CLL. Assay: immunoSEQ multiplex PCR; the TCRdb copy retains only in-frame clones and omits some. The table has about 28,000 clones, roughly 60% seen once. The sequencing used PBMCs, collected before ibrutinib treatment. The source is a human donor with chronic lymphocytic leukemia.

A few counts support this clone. CDR3 sequence reads: CASSQDLSSGGLYEQFF. CDR3 nucleotides: TGCGCCAGCAGCCAAGATCTGTCTAGCGGGGGGCTATATGAGCAGTTCTTC. The V and J genes are TRBV4-1 and TRBJ2-1; 11 bases are a match to TRBD2. The V and J ends lost 0 bases and 8 bases, in that order; junction bases with no gene match: 9. The germline V gene has CDR1 MGHRA and CDR2 YSYEKL. CDR3 length: 17 residues.

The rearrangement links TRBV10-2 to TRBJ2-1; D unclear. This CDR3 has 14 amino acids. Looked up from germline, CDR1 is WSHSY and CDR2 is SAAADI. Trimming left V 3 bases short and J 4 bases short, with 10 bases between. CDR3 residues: CASSDHIGYNEQFF. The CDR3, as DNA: TGCGCCAGCAGTGATCACATAGGGTACAATGAGCAGTTCTTC.

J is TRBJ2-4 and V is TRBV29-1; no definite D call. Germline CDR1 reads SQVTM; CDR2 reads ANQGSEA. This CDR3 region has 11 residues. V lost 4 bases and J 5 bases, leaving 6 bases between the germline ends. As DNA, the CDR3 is TGCAGCGTTGTAAAGGAAAACATTCAGTACTTC. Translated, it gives CSVVKENIQYF.

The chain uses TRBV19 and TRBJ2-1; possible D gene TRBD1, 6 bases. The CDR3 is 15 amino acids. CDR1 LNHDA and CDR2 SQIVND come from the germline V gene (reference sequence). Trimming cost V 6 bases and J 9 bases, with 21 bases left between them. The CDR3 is CASSWVAGTPSEQFF. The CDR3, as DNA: TGTGCCAGTAGCTGGGTGGCCGGGACACCCAGTGAGCAGTTCTTC.

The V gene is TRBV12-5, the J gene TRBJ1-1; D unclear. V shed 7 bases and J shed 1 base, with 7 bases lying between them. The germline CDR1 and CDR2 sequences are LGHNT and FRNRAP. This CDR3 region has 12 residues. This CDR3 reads CASAEGNTEAFF. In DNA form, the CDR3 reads TGTGCTAGTGCAGAGGGGAACACTGAAGCTTTCTTT.

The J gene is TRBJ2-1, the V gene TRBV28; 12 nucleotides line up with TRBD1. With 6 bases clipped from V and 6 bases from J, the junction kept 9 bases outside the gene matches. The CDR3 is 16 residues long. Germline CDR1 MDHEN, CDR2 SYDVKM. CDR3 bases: TGTGCCAGCAGGGAAGTGGGACAGGGGGCTGTCAATGAGCAGTTCTTC. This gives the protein CASREVGQGAVNEQFF.

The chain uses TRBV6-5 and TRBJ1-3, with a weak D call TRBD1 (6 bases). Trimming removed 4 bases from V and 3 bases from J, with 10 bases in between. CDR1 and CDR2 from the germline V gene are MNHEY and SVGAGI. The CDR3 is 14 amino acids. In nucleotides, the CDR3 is TGTGCCAGCAGTTCAGGGGTGGGTGGAAACACCATATATTTT. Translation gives CASSSGVGGNTIYF.

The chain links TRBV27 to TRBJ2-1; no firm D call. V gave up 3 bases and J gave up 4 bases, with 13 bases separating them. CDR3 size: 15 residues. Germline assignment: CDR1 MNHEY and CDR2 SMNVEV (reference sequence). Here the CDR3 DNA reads TGTGCCAGCAGTTTGACCCCCTTGGGGTACAATGAGCAGTTCTTC. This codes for CASSLTPLGYNEQFF.

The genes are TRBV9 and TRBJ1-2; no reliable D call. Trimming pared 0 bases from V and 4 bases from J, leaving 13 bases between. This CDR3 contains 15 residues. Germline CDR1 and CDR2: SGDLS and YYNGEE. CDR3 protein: CASSVGSRPSYGYTF. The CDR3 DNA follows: TGTGCCAGCAGCGTAGGGTCCCGGCCCTCCTATGGCTACACCTTC.

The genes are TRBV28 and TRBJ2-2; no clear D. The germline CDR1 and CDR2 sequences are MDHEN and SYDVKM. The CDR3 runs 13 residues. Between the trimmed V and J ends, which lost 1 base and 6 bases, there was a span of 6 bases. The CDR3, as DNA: TGTGCCAGCAGTTTATACTACGCCGGGGAGCTGTTTTTT. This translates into CASSLYYAGELFF.

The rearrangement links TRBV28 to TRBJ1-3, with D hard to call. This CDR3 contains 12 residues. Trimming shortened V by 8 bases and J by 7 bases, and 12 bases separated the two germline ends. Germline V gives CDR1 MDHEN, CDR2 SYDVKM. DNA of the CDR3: TGTGCCAGCGGGGTCCGAGGGAACACCATATATTTT. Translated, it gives CASGVRGNTIYF.

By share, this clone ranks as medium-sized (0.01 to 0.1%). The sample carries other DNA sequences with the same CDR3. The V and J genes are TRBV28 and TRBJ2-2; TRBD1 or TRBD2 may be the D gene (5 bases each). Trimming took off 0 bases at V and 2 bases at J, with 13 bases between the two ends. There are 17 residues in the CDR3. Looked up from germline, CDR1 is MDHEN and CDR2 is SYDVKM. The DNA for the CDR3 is TGTGCCAGCAGTTTATGGGGACCCTCCTTAAACACCGGGGAGCTGTTTTTT. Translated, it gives CASSLWGPSLNTGELFF.

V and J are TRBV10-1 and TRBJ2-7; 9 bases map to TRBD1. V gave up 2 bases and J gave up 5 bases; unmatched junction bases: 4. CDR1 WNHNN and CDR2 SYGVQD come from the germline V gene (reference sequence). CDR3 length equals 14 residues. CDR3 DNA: TGCGCCAGCAGTGAGCCGGGACAGGGAAACGAGCAGTACTTC. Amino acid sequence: CASSEPGQGNEQYF.

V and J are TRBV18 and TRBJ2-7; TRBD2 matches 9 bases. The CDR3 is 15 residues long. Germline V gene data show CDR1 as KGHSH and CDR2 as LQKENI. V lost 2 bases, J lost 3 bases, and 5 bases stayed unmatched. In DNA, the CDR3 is TGTGCCAGCTCACCAGGCGCGGGAGGGGTCTACGAGCAGTACTTC. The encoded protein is CASSPGAGGVYEQYF. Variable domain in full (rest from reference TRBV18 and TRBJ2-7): NAGVMQNPRHLVRRRGQEARLRCSPMKGHSHVYWYRQLPEEGLKFMVYLQKENIIDESGMPKERFSAEFPKEGPSILRIQQVVRGDSAAYFCASSPGAGGVYEQYFGPGTRLTVT.